A selection of T cell receptor beta chains follows, all from one sample in a study of T cell repertoires in cytomegalovirus infection. Their antigens remain unidentified. TCRdb re-called the reads through MiXCR, storing one row per CDR3 protein. Of about 57,000 distinct CDR3 sequences in the sample, about 19% were seen once. Here the sequenced sample was CD8+ T cells from cultured PBMCs, taken from culture after CMV antigen stimulation. All receptors derive from a human donor in good health (CMV status not recorded). Some clones in this sample may be carry-over from other donors' samples. Both conserved end residues are trimmed from each CDR3. The order of the fields is clone size, V gene, J gene, CDR3 protein. Part of the rows lack a size; the others show once, few, many or a class for expanded clones.

size: many
V: TRBV7-2
J: TRBJ1-1
CDR3: ASRYREAF

size: NA
V: TRBV19
J: TRBJ1-5
CDR3: ASSSGGLPNQPQH

size: NA
V: TRBV7-6
J: TRBJ2-7
CDR3: ASSSLSGFEQY

size: NA
V: TRBV27
J: TRBJ1-2
CDR3: ASSASDRGGYT

size: NA
V: TRBV6-6
J: TRBJ2-3
CDR3: ASSSPDRDTDTQY

size: few
V: TRBV7-2
J: TRBJ1-6
CDR3: ASSLAPGGNSPLH

size: NA
V: TRBV20-1
J: TRBJ2-5
CDR3: SAPAGGGETQY

size: NA
V: TRBV29-1
J: TRBJ1-1
CDR3: SVVGTENTEAF

size: NA
V: TRBV7-9
J: TRBJ2-2
CDR3: ASSWDTGELF

size: few
V: TRBV7-9
J: TRBJ2-5
CDR3: ASSGLAGLLGTQY